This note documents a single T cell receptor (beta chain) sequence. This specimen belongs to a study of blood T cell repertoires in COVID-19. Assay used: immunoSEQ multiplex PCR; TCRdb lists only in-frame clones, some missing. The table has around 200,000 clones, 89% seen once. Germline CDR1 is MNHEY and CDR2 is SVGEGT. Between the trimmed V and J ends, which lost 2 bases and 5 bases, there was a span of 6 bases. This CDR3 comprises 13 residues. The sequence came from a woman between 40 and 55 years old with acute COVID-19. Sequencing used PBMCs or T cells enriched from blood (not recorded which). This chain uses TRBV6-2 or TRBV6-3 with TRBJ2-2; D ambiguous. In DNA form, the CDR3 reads TGTGCCAGCAGTTACGTTATGACCGGGGAGCTGTTTTTT. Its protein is CASSYVMTGELFF.